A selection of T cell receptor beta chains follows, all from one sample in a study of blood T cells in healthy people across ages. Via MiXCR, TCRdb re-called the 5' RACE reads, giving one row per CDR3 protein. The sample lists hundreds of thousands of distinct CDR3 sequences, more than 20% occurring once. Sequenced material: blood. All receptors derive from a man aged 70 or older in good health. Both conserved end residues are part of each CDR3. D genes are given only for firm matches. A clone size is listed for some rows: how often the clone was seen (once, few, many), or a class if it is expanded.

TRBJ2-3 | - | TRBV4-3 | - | CASSQEVGLMFHTQYF | TGCGCCAGCAGCCAAGAAGTTGGTTTGATGTTCCATACGCAGTATTTT
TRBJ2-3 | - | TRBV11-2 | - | CASSRRRGTGSTDTQYF | TGTGCCAGCAGCCGGCGACGGGGGACGGGGAGCACAGATACGCAGTATTTT
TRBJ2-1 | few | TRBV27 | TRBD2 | CASSTPGLAVSFF | TGTGCCAGCAGTACCCCCGGGCTAGCGGTCTCGTTCTTC
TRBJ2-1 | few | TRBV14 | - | CASSHRTSAERFF | TGTGCCAGCAGCCATAGAACTTCGGCAGAGCGGTTCTTC
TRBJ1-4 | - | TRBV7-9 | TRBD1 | CASSPRTGTGKSEKLFF | TGTGCCAGCAGCCCGCGGACAGGGACAGGAAAAAGTGAAAAACTGTTTTTT
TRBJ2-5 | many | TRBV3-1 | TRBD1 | CASSQTGIGETQYF | TGTGCCAGCAGCCAGACAGGGATCGGAGAGACCCAGTACTTC
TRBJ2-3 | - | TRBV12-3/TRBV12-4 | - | CASSLGGALKDTQYF | TGTGCCAGCAGTTTGGGTGGGGCCCTGAAAGATACGCAGTATTTT
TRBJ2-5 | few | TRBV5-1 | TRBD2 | CASSPGTSGAEETQYF | TGCGCCAGCAGCCCCGGGACTAGCGGTGCAGAAGAGACCCAGTACTTC
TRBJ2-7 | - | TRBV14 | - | CASSQDLAYEQYF | TGTGCCAGCAGCCAAGACCTAGCCTACGAGCAGTACTTC
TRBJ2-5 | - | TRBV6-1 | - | CASSVQTGSETQYF | TGTGCCAGCAGTGTACAAACAGGGAGCGAGACCCAGTACTTC
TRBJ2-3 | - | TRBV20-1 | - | CSARGHTTLDTQYF | TGCAGTGCTAGAGGACACACTACACTTGATACGCAGTATTTT
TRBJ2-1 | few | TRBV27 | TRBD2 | CASSLSGWEGKNEQFF | TGTGCCAGCAGTTTAAGCGGGTGGGAGGGCAAGAATGAGCAGTTCTTC
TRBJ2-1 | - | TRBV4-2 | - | CASSQEPTRDEQFF | TGTGCCAGCAGCCAAGAACCGACTAGGGATGAGCAGTTCTTC
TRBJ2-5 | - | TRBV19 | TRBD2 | CASRTRGLAGDQETQYF | TGTGCCAGTAGAACCCGGGGACTAGCGGGAGACCAAGAGACCCAGTACTTC
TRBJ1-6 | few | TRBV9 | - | CASSVDGGNNSPLHF | TGTGCCAGCAGCGTAGATGGGGGCAATAATTCACCCCTCCACTTT
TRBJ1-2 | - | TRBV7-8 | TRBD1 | CASSGTGEGGYTF | TGTGCCAGCAGCGGGACAGGGGAGGGTGGCTACACCTTC
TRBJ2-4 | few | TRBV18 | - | CASSPRGLGENIQYF | TGTGCCAGCTCACCACGCGGGTTGGGAGAAAACATTCAGTACTTC
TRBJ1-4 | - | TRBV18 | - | CASSPRGVANEKLFF | TGTGCCAGCTCACCACGAGGAGTAGCTAATGAAAAACTGTTTTTT
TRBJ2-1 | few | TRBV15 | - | CATSRGPDSTYYNEQFF | TGTGCCACCAGCAGAGGACCGGACAGTACCTACTACAATGAGCAGTTCTTC
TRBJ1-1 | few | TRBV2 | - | CASSVQGRGEAFF | TGTGCCAGCAGTGTGCAGGGCCGAGGTGAAGCTTTCTTT
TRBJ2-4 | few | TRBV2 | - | CASSDYRVAKNIQYF | TGTGCCAGCAGTGATTATAGGGTCGCCAAAAACATTCAGTACTTC
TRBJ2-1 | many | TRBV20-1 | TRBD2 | CSAKTGTSNYNEQFF | TGCAGTGCTAAGACCGGGACTAGCAACTACAATGAGCAGTTCTTC
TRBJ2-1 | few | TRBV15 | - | CATSRDITQNEQFF | TGTGCCACCAGCAGAGATATAACACAGAATGAGCAGTTCTTC
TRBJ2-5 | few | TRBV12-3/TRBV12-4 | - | CASSAHGQETQYF | TGTGCCAGCAGTGCCCACGGTCAAGAGACCCAGTACTTC
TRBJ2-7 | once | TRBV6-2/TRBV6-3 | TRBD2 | CASSYTSGSIGEQYF | TGTGCCAGCAGTTATACTAGCGGGAGTATAGGCGAGCAGTACTTC
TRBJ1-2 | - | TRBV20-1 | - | CSARAQGLNYGYTF | TGCAGTGCTAGAGCGCAGGGGCTTAACTATGGCTACACCTTC
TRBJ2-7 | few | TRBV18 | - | CASSPPGLSYEQYF | TGTGCCAGCTCACCACCGGGACTTAGCTACGAGCAGTACTTC
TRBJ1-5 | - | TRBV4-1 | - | CASSQEDGVAPQHF | TGCGCCAGCAGCCAAGAAGACGGTGTTGCTCCCCAGCATTTT
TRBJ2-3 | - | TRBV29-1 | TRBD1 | CSVGTDPGAQYF | TGCAGCGTAGGGACAGACCCCGGCGCGCAGTATTTT
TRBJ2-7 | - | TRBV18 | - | CASSLGGHQPYEQYF | TGTGCCAGCTCACTCGGGGGACACCAACCCTACGAGCAGTACTTC
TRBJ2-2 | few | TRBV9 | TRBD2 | CASSDPPGWGRDGELFF | TGTGCCAGCAGCGATCCACCCGGATGGGGGAGGGACGGGGAGCTGTTTTTT
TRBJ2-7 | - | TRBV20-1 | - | CSAPEPGLGYEQYF | TGCAGTGCACCTGAACCAGGTCTGGGGTACGAGCAGTACTTC
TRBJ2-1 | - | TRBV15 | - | CATSRDPPSYGDEQFF | TGTGCCACCAGCAGAGATCCCCCATCGTACGGGGATGAGCAGTTCTTC
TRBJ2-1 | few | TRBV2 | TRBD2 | CASRDSGSGYNEQFF | TGTGCCAGCAGGGATAGCGGGAGTGGGTACAATGAGCAGTTCTTC